Listed below are T cell receptor beta chains from one sample, sequenced in a study of response to subunit inactivated influenza vaccine. TCRdb analysed the RT-PCR reads with MiXCR anew, one entry per CDR3 protein. The table includes 200,000 to 250,000 distinct CDR3 sequences, about 12% detected once. Sample: non-naive T cells sorted from PBMCs, taken less than 15 days before vaccination. These receptors all stem from a man between 45 and 60 years old who received an inactivated influenza vaccine. Both conserved end residues are trimmed from each CDR3. Each record gives: clone size, J gene, V gene, CDR3 protein. Not every row has a clone size; where given, it reads once, few, many or a size class.

>few|TRBJ2-5|TRBV3-1
ASSQNHRGEETQY
>.|TRBJ1-1|TRBV5-1
ASSRGQGIDWTEAF
>.|TRBJ2-4|TRBV7-2
ASSPTGQAENIQY
>many|TRBJ2-2|TRBV5-1
ASSNTGELF
>.|TRBJ2-5|TRBV19
ASSTQTGRETQY
>few|TRBJ1-5|TRBV12-3/TRBV12-4
ASSQGAGNQPQH
>.|TRBJ2-1|TRBV7-9
ASSRSALATYNEQF
>few|TRBJ1-6|TRBV20-1
SARPGRNYNSPLH
>.|TRBJ2-3|TRBV4-3
ASSQTYGGSPDTQY
>many|TRBJ1-5|TRBV6-1
ASSESKGQPQH